Sequencing of this T cell receptor (beta chain) was carried out in a study of shared clonotypes between healthy human individuals. Study-wide results and caveats: Depth of sequencing was expected to influence donor clonotype sharing.

From CD4+ cells came CD45RA+ naive and CD45RA-negative memory subsets. Comments on this clone: Antigen unknown.

This CDR3 has 22 amino acids. V dropped 6 bases and J dropped 7; count of bases not matched to a gene: 29. CDR1 MNHEY and CDR2 SMNVEV come from the germline V gene (reference sequence). Clones were sequenced by immunoSEQ multiplex PCR, and TCRdb holds only the in-frame ones, with some missing. Among some 2,500,000 clones listed, more than 85% were seen once. This sequence joins TRBV27 and TRBJ2-5, with TRBD2 identical over 13 bases. Sample: naive CD4+ T cells from PBMCs. Subset given: CD45RA+ positively selected. The sequence came from a man younger than 35 in good health. Some clones in this sample may be carry-over from other donors' samples. The CDR3 bases are TGTGCCAGCAGAAAAACCCGAAAATTCGGGACTAGCGGGGATAAGAGATGGGGGACCCAGTACTTC. This sequence encodes CASRKTRKFGTSGDKRWGTQYF.